This TCR beta chain was identified during a study of human T cells and chemical hapten exposure. Study-wide results and caveats: The study found that DPC sensitization did not change TCRs above 1 in 1000 frequency.

What the library attached to individual cDNA molecules were unique molecular identifiers. In the authors' workflow: Sample TCR totals centred on a median of around 96,000, ranging about 20,000 to 690,600. TCRdb re-called the reads through MiXCR, storing one row per CDR3 protein. It is TCRdb's table, rather than the study itself, that gives the V and J calls and clone size. The data contain 95,000 to 150,000 distinct CDR3 sequences, approximately 9% of them singletons. A note on this clonotype: The antigen is undetermined.

There are 16 residues in the CDR3. Germline-derived CDR1 and CDR2 are MNHEY and SVGEGT. Germline trimming cut 2 bases from V and 4 bases from J; bases unmatched to any gene: 8. Total RNA was extracted from unfractionated whole blood. This sequence originates from a human donor in good health. Some clones in this sample may be carry-over from other donors' samples. J is TRBJ2-1 and V is TRBV6-2 or TRBV6-3, with TRBD1 matching over 7 bases. Sequencing was performed on whole blood. The DNA of the CDR3 is TGTGCCAGCAGTTACGCCCGGGACAGAGATTACAATGAGCAGTTCTTC. It is translated as CASSYARDRDYNEQFF.